The 23 T cell receptor beta chains in this list originate from one sample, sequenced in a study of blood T cell repertoires in COVID-19. Some clones are missing from TCRdb's copy, which holds only in-frame ones; the method was immunoSEQ multiplex PCR. This repertoire shows 95,000 to 100,000 clones, over 80% found once; its top ten account for 15% to 20%. Material: peripheral blood. Receptors originate from a man in his fifties with acute or convalescent COVID-19.

The chain carries TRBV6-5 and TRBJ2-3; D is unresolved. Germline values: CDR1 MNHEY, CDR2 SVGAGI. The CDR3 is 14 amino acids. V lost 0 bases to trimming and J lost 7 bases, with 11 bases between them. The CDR3 DNA follows: TGTGCCAGCAGTTACTCGCCAGAACAGTATACGCAGTATTTT. Its translation: CASSYSPEQYTQYF.

Notes on this clone: Other DNA sequences in the sample encode the same CDR3. The chain joins TRBV3-1 (or the pseudogene TRBV3-2) to TRBJ1-6, with 9 bases matching TRBD1. V lost 2 bases to trimming and J lost 7 bases; unmatched junction nucleotides: 3. The CDR3 extends over 15 amino acids. The V gene's germline CDR1 is LGHDT and CDR2 YNNKEL (reference sequence). The CDR3 DNA sequence: TGTGCCAGCAGCCAACGAGACAGGGGGAATTCACCCCTCCACTTT. The encoded protein is CASSQRDRGNSPLHF.

The chain joins TRBV7-2 to TRBJ1-1; possible D gene TRBD1, 5 bases. Trimming removed 5 bases from V and 5 bases from J, with 15 bases in between. CDR1 is SGHTA and CDR2 is FQGNSA in the germline V gene. The CDR3 totals 14 residues. DNA for the CDR3: TGTGCCAGCAGCCCGACTCCAGGGAATACTGAAGCTTTCTTT. Its protein product is CASSPTPGNTEAFF. Filled out from reference TRBV7-2 and TRBJ1-1, the complete variable domain reads GAGVSQSPSNKVTEKGKDVELRCDPISGHTALYWYRQSLGQGLEFLIYFQGNSAPDKSGLPSDRFSAERTGGSVSTLTIQRTQQEDSAVYLCASSPTPGNTEAFFGQGTRLTVV.

J is TRBJ2-4 and V is TRBV5-4; 14 bases map to TRBD2. The V gene end was trimmed by 5 bases and the J gene end by 0 bases; junction bases not matched to a gene: 7. Germline assignment: CDR1 SGHNT and CDR2 YYREEE (reference sequence). The CDR3 has 18 amino acids. For the CDR3, the DNA is TGTGCCAGCAGACCCGGGACTAGCGGGGGACCAGCCAAAAACATTCAGTACTTC. Translation: CASRPGTSGGPAKNIQYF. Together with reference TRBV5-4 and TRBJ2-4, the CDR3 gives the full variable domain: ETGVTQSPTHLIKTRGQQVTLRCSSQSGHNTVSWYQQALGQGPQFIFQYYREEENGRGNFPPRFSGLQFPNYSSELNVNALELDDSALYLCASRPGTSGGPAKNIQYFGAGTRLSVL.

V and J are TRBV30 and TRBJ1-2; no clear D. CDR1 is GTSNPN, CDR2 SVGIG, per germline (reference sequence). The V gene lost 0 bases and the J gene lost 3 bases, with 8 bases spanning the gap. This CDR3 is 13 amino acids long. CDR3 DNA sequence: TGTGCCTGGAGTGTTCAGGCAGACTATGGCTACACCTTC. Residues: CAWSVQADYGYTF.

This chain connects TRBV4-2 to TRBJ1-6, with D perhaps TRBD1 (5 bases). The CDR3 totals 15 residues. CDR1 and CDR2 from the germline V gene are LGHNA and YNFKEQ. V gave up 7 bases and J gave up 1 base, with 11 bases separating them. This chain's CDR3 is CASTPGGSYNSPLHF. As DNA, the CDR3 is TGTGCCAGCACCCCCGGGGGTTCCTATAATTCACCCCTCCACTTT.

This clone was seen a single time. Other DNA sequences within the sample encode an identical CDR3. The V gene is TRBV3-1 (or the pseudogene TRBV3-2), the J gene TRBJ1-6, with D unclear. The CDR3 is 14 residues long. V lost 5 bases to trimming and J lost 16 bases, with 21 bases between them. Germline lookup yields CDR1 LGHDT and CDR2 YNNKEL (reference sequence). The chain's CDR3 is CASSSHDTKSSLHF. The DNA of the CDR3 is TGTGCCAGCAGCTCTCACGACACAAAATCGTCTCTCCACTTT.

V gene TRBV6-5 combines with J gene TRBJ1-4; 9 nucleotides match TRBD1. V was pared by 6 bases and J by 13 bases, with 9 bases of the junction left unmatched. Looked up from germline, CDR1 is MNHEY and CDR2 is SVGAGI. The CDR3 is made up of 13 amino acids. This CDR3 reads CASRTGGNPALFF. The CDR3 DNA is TGTGCCAGCAGGACAGGGGGAAATCCGGCACTGTTTTTT.

The chain uses TRBV5-4 and TRBJ2-4, with TRBD2 matching 11 bases. V dropped 0 bases and J dropped 2; count of bases not matched to a gene: 10. CDR1 and CDR2 (germline): SGHNT, YYREEE (reference sequence). There are 19 residues in the CDR3. The CDR3 loop is CASSLGGLADPTTKNIQYF. The CDR3 DNA reads as TGTGCCAGCAGCTTGGGGGGACTAGCGGATCCGACAACCAAAAACATTCAGTACTTC.

This clone was seen a single time. This chain connects TRBV21-1 to TRBJ2-2; the table gives TRBD2 as D, unverified against the DNA. TRBV21-1 constitutes a pseudogene. The CDR3 is 17 residues long. The CDR3 loop reads CASSKAPRSEDTGELFF. In DNA, the CDR3 is TGTGCCAGCAGCAAAGCGCCAAGGTCGGAGGACACCGGGGAGCTGTTTTTT.

The chain joins TRBV19 to TRBJ2-3; 9 bases map to TRBD2. This CDR3 is built from 16 residues. The V gene end was trimmed by 1 base and the J gene end by 0 bases; junction bases not matched to a gene: 2. From germline, CDR1 is LNHDA and CDR2 SQIVND (reference sequence). The chain's CDR3 is CASSIVLAGSTDTQYF. In nucleotides, the CDR3 is TGTGCCAGTAGTATAGTACTAGCGGGTAGCACAGATACGCAGTATTTT.

The rearrangement links TRBV6-5 to TRBJ1-2, with a weak D call TRBD1 (6 bases). Germline V gene lookup returns CDR1 MNHEY and CDR2 SVGAGI. Trimming removed 10 bases from V and 8 bases from J, with 26 bases in between. The CDR3 spans 15 residues. The CDR3 here is CATKPPGASKGGYTF. The DNA of the CDR3 is TGTGCCACCAAACCCCCAGGGGCATCGAAAGGAGGCTACACCTTC.

The chain is built from TRBV24-1 and TRBJ1-3; a possible D gene is TRBD1 (5 bases). Trimming removed 8 bases from V and 0 bases from J, with 19 bases in between. The CDR3 runs 17 residues. The germline gives CDR1 KGHDR, CDR2 SFDVKD. CDR3 loop: CATTSGGGRSSGNTIYF. In nucleotides, the CDR3 is TGTGCCACCACCTCGGGGGGGGGTAGAAGCTCTGGAAACACCATATATTTT.

The V and J genes are TRBV4-1 and TRBJ2-5, with D possibly being TRBD2 (5 bases). Germline assignment: CDR1 MGHRA and CDR2 YSYEKL. V lost 0 bases, J lost 2 bases, and 13 bases lay in between. The CDR3 covers 16 residues. CDR3 bases: TGCGCCAGCAGCCAAGATCTTGTCCTAGCTCAAGAGACCCAGTACTTC. This encodes CASSQDLVLAQETQYF.

The rearrangement uses TRBV6-6 and TRBJ2-5; 8 bases match TRBD1. Per the germline V gene, CDR1 is MNHNY and CDR2 is SVGAGI (reference sequence). CDR3 length: 14 residues. V shed 5 bases and J 5 bases; nucleotides not matched to a gene: 7. The CDR3 DNA follows: TGTGCCAGCAGTCCCGACAGGGGACTTGAGACCCAGTACTTC. Translation: CASSPDRGLETQYF.

This clone has just one count. The V and J genes are TRBV19 and TRBJ1-2; weak D call: TRBD1 (5 bases). The length of the CDR3 is 13 residues. Deletions cut 7 bases from V and 1 base from J, with 10 bases between. Germline V gives CDR1 LNHDA, CDR2 SQIVND (reference sequence). In DNA, the CDR3 is TGTGCCAGTACTCCCAGGGTTAACTATGGCTACACCTTC. Translation gives CASTPRVNYGYTF.

The gene calls are TRBV30 and TRBJ1-2; TRBD1 aligns across 10 bases. With V trimmed by 3 bases and J by 5 bases, 12 bases remained unmatched. There are 16 residues in the CDR3. CDR1 is GTSNPN and CDR2 is SVGIG in the germline V gene (reference sequence). The CDR3 loop is CAWSAERGGQGYGYTF. As DNA, the CDR3 is TGTGCCTGGAGCGCTGAGAGGGGGGGACAGGGGTATGGCTACACCTTC.

In DNA form, the CDR3 reads TGTGCCAGCAGCTCGCATCAGGGCGGGGGGAGAGGGACCCAGTACTTC. It encodes CASSSHQGGGRGTQYF. The chain recombines TRBV7-2 with TRBJ2-5; the match to TRBD2 covers 8 bases. The V gene end was trimmed by 4 bases and the J gene end by 7 bases; junction bases not matched to a gene: 14. The CDR3 contains 16 residues. The V gene's germline CDR1 is SGHTA and CDR2 FQGNSA.

This rearrangement joins TRBV7-8 to TRBJ1-2; 9 nucleotides match TRBD1. The germline V gene encodes CDR1 SGHVS and CDR2 FQNEAQ. The CDR3 totals 15 residues. The V segment lost 9 bases and the J segment 0 bases; nucleotides outside the gene matches: 8. The CDR3 is CASGDRVWSNYGYTF. The CDR3 bases are TGTGCCAGTGGGGACAGGGTGTGGTCTAACTATGGCTACACCTTC.

The V gene is TRBV18, the J gene TRBJ1-5; 7 nucleotides line up with TRBD1. V lost 6 bases to trimming and J lost 8 bases; unmatched junction nucleotides: 7. This CDR3 has 13 residues. Germline values: CDR1 KGHSH, CDR2 LQKENI. Here the CDR3 DNA reads TGTGCCAGCTCGGTACAGGGGCCGGAGCCCCAGCATTTT. This codes for CASSVQGPEPQHF.

This chain joins TRBV6-5 and TRBJ1-1; the D is unclear. Germline CDR1 MNHEY, CDR2 SVGAGI. Trimming took off 0 bases at V and 7 bases at J, with 3 bases between the two ends. This CDR3 region has 11 residues. The CDR3 DNA reads as TGTGCCAGCAGTTACTCGAGTGAAGCTTTCTTT. Translation: CASSYSSEAFF.

The chain combines TRBV4-1 with TRBJ1-5, with D uncertain. V lost 4 bases and J lost 6, with 16 bases in between. Germline V gene sequence: CDR1 MGHRA, CDR2 YSYEKL. The CDR3 loop spans 15 amino acids. The CDR3 DNA sequence: TGCGCCAGCAGCCTTGGATCGGGAGCGGGTCAGCCCCAGCATTTT. Residues: CASSLGSGAGQPQHF.

The chain has TRBV2 and TRBJ1-3, with D uncertain. V dropped 0 bases and J dropped 10 bases, with 16 bases sitting between them. The CDR3 is 15 residues long. CDR1 SNHLY and CDR2 FYNNEI come from the germline V gene. The chain's CDR3 is CASSEALGPLGTIYF. DNA of the CDR3: TGTGCCAGCAGTGAAGCGCTTGGGCCCCTTGGAACCATATATTTT.